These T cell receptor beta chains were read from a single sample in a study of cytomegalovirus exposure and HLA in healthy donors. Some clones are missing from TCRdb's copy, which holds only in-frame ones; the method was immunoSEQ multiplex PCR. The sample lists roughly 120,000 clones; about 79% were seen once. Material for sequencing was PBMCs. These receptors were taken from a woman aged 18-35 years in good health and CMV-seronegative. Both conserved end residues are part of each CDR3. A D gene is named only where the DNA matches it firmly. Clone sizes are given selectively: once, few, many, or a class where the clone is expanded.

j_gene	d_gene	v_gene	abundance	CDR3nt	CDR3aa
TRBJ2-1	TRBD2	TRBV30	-	TGTGCCTGGAGTGGGACTAGTAAGAGACACAATGAGCAGTTCTTC	CAWSGTSKRHNEQFF
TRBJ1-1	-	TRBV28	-	TGTGCCAGCAGCCCCGGCGGGGTGAACACTGAAGCTTTCTTT	CASSPGGVNTEAFF
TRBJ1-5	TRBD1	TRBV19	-	TGTGCCAGTAGTGGGGACAGGCACCAGCCCCAGCATTTT	CASSGDRHQPQHF
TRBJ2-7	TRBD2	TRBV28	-	TGTGCCAGCAGTTTTATCCCTATTAAGACTAGCGGGGGATACGAGCAGTACTTC	CASSFIPIKTSGGYEQYF
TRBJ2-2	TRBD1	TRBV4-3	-	TGCGCCAGCAGCCACAAACAGGGGTCCGGGGAGCTGTTTTTT	CASSHKQGSGELFF
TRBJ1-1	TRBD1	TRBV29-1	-	TGCAGCGCCGACAGGGGCGACACTGAAGCTTTCTTT	CSADRGDTEAFF
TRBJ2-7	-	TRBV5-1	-	TGCGCCAGCAGCGCGGGACGGGACGAGCAGTACTTC	CASSAGRDEQYF
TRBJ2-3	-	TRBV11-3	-	TGTGCCAGCAGCTTAAGCAGGTTAGATACGCAGTATTTT	CASSLSRLDTQYF
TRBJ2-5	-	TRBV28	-	TGTGCCAGCAGTTTAGAGTGGAGTAGACAAGAGACCCAGTACTTC	CASSLEWSRQETQYF
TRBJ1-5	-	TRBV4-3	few	TGCGCCAGCAGCCAAGATAACGTGGGGGGTAATCAGCCCCAGCATTTT	CASSQDNVGGNQPQHF
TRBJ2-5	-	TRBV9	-	TGTGCCAGCAGCGTAGAGGGGGCAGGGGGGATAGAGACCCAGTACTTC	CASSVEGAGGIETQYF
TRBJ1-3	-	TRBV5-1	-	TGCGCCAGCAGCAGACAGCTAGCTGGAAACACCATATATTTT	CASSRQLAGNTIYF
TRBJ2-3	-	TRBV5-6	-	TGTGCCAGCAACTCGGACAGAAGCACAGATACGCAGTATTTT	CASNSDRSTDTQYF
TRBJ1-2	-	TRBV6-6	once	TGTGCCAGCAGTTCGACGACAGATGGCGGCTACACCTTC	CASSSTTDGGYTF
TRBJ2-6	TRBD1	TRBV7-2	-	TGTGCCAGCAGCCCAGGGACAGGGTCTGGGGCCAACGTCCTGACTTTC	CASSPGTGSGANVLTF
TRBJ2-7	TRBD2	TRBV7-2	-	TGTGCCAGCAGCGTCGCTAGCGGGAGTAACTACGAGCAGTACTTC	CASSVASGSNYEQYF
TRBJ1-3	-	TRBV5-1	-	TGCGCCAGCAGCTCCCAGGGAGGCGCTGGAAACACCATATATTTT	CASSSQGGAGNTIYF
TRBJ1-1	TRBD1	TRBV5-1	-	TGCGCCAGCAGCTTGGGGCCCGGGACAGCAATGAACACTGAAGCTTTCTTT	CASSLGPGTAMNTEAFF
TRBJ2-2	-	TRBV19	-	TGTGCCAGTAGTATACGAGGACTGACTGGCCTAAACACCGGGGAGCTGTTTTTT	CASSIRGLTGLNTGELFF
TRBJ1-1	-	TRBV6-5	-	TGTGCCAGCACCCGACCCGGGGTAAATGAAGCTTTCTTT	CASTRPGVNEAFF
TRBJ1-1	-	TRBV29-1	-	TGCAGCGTTTCGCTTACAGGGAAGCTGAACACTGAAGCTTTCTTT	CSVSLTGKLNTEAFF
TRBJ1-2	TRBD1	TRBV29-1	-	TGCAGCGTTGTGACAGGGGCTACTAACTATGGCTACACCTTC	CSVVTGATNYGYTF
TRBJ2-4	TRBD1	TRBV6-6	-	TGTGCCAGCACCCCGGGACAGAAGAACATTCAGTACTTC	CASTPGQKNIQYF
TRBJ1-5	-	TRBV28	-	TGTGCCAGCAGTCCGCCGGGGGGATCGAGCAATCAGCCCCAGCATTTT	CASSPPGGSSNQPQHF
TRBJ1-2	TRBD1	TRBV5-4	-	TGTGCCAGCAGCTTACAGGGGGTTAACTATGGCTACACCTTC	CASSLQGVNYGYTF
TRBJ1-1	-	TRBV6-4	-	TGTGCCAGCAGTGACAGAGACACTGAAGCTTTCTTT	CASSDRDTEAFF
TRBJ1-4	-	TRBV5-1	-	TGCGCCAGCAGCCTCCGGGACACAACTAATGAAAAACTGTTTTTT	CASSLRDTTNEKLFF
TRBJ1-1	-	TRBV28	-	TGTGCCAGCAGTGAACGGGGGACTGAAGCTTTCTTT	CASSERGTEAFF
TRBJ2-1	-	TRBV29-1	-	TGCAGCGTTCAATCGAGTCCCTTCTCCTACAATGAGCAGTTCTTC	CSVQSSPFSYNEQFF
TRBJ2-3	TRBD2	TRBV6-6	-	TGTGCCAGCAAGGCGGGAGCGGGTGGCACAGATACGCAGTATTTT	CASKAGAGGTDTQYF